These T cell receptor beta chains were read from a single sample in a study of shared clonotypes between healthy human individuals. Profiled with immunoSEQ multiplex PCR; TCRdb holds only in-frame clones, not every one. The sample includes under 850,000 clones, 80% to 95% of them seen just once. Input material: naive CD8+ T cells sorted from blood. The receptors shown here come from a man in his thirties or forties in good health. Both conserved end residues are part of each CDR3. The D gene is left open where the match is weak. Rows may omit the clone size; those that give it use once, few, many or a size class.

J gene	clone size	V gene	D gene	CDR3 DNA	CDR3 protein
TRBJ1-1	.	TRBV28	.	TGTGCCAGCAGTTTCCGGATGGGAGGCGAAGCTTTCTTT	CASSFRMGGEAFF
TRBJ2-7	.	TRBV20-1	.	TGCAGTGCTAGCCTCCGCTACGAGCAGTACTTC	CSASLRYEQYF
TRBJ2-3	.	TRBV9	.	TGTGCCAGCAGTGTAGAAATTGGGACAGATACGCAGTATTTT	CASSVEIGTDTQYF
TRBJ2-3	.	TRBV2	.	TGTGCCAGCATTACAGATACGCAGTATTTT	CASITDTQYF
TRBJ2-5	.	TRBV27	TRBD1	TGTGCCAGCAGTCCAGAGACAGGGGGGTCAGAGACCCAGTACTTC	CASSPETGGSETQYF
TRBJ1-1	.	TRBV7-3	.	TGTGCCAGCAGCCCTCAGGGACTCACTGAAGCTTTCTTT	CASSPQGLTEAFF
TRBJ2-7	.	TRBV27	.	TGTGCCAGCAGTAAGAGAGCCGACGGTTACGAGCAGTACTTC	CASSKRADGYEQYF
TRBJ1-4	.	TRBV16	.	TGTGCCAGCAGCCAAGGGACCGAGGAAAAACTGTTTTTT	CASSQGTEEKLFF
TRBJ2-3	.	TRBV11-2	TRBD2	TGTGCCAGCAGCCTAGAAGGTACTAGCGGGAGGGCCGCAGATACGCAGTATTTT	CASSLEGTSGRAADTQYF
TRBJ1-2	once	TRBV7-9	.	TGTGCCAGCAGGAGGGGAAACGGCTACACCTTC	CASRRGNGYTF
TRBJ2-7	.	TRBV6-6	.	TGTGCCATCTTAGCGAGCCCCTACGAGCAGTACTTC	CAILASPYEQYF
TRBJ2-7	.	TRBV7-2	TRBD1	TGTGCCAGCAGCTTAGTGACGGGACAGGGGTCATACGAGCAGTACTTC	CASSLVTGQGSYEQYF
TRBJ1-1	once	TRBV1	.	TGCACCAGCAGCCAATTACCCATTATGAACACTGAAGCTTTCTTT	CTSSQLPIMNTEAFF
TRBJ2-1	once	TRBV10-2	TRBD2	TGCGCCAGCAGTGAGAGGGGGGGGACTAGCGGGAGGAATGAGCAGTTCTTC	CASSERGGTSGRNEQFF
TRBJ1-2	.	TRBV29-1	TRBD1	TGCAGCGTCGACGGGACAGGGGATAGTGGCTACACCTTC	CSVDGTGDSGYTF
TRBJ2-1	.	TRBV2	.	TGTGCCACCATCCTTCCTAGTCAGCAGTTCTTC	CATILPSQQFF
TRBJ2-7	.	TRBV7-9	.	TGTGCCAGCAGCTTAGTAGGGGGACCTTACTCCTACGAGCAGTACTTC	CASSLVGGPYSYEQYF
TRBJ2-1	.	TRBV7-9	.	TGTGCCAGCAGCTCGGAGTCCACCTTACCCTCCAATGAGCAGTTCTTC	CASSSESTLPSNEQFF
TRBJ2-7	few	TRBV7-9	TRBD2	TGTGCCAGCAGCGTCTCCGGGGGGACTAGCTCCTACGAGCAGTACTTC	CASSVSGGTSSYEQYF
TRBJ1-2	.	TRBV9	.	TGTGCCAGCAGCGTAGGGACCGCTAACTATGGCTACACCTTC	CASSVGTANYGYTF
TRBJ2-7	.	TRBV19	.	TGTGCCAGTAGTGCGGGGCCGACCTCCTACGAGCAGTACTTC	CASSAGPTSYEQYF
TRBJ2-5	.	TRBV29-1	.	TGCAGCGTTGACGGTCTAGTATCGGTGCCGGAGGAGACCCAGTACTTC	CSVDGLVSVPEETQYF
TRBJ2-7	.	TRBV25-1	TRBD1	TGTGCCAGCAGTGATTCTGGACAGGGGCTAGCCTACGAGCAGTACTTC	CASSDSGQGLAYEQYF
TRBJ1-3	.	TRBV28	.	TGTGCCAGCAGTTCCTACACCATATATTTT	CASSSYTIYF
TRBJ2-1	.	TRBV5-1	.	TGCGCCAGCAGCTTCAGGGGGCGTCAGACTAGCGTCCGCAATGAGCAGTTCTTC	CASSFRGRQTSVRNEQFF
TRBJ2-5	.	TRBV13	.	TGTGCCAGCAGCTCACTAGACAGGTTGGAGACCCAGTACTTC	CASSSLDRLETQYF
TRBJ2-2	.	TRBV6-6	.	TGTGCCAGCAGTTACGGGCCAAACACCGGGGAGCTGTTTTTT	CASSYGPNTGELFF
TRBJ2-1	.	TRBV27	TRBD2	TGTGCCAGCACCTCCCGGACTAGCGGGAGTGAGCAGTTCTTC	CASTSRTSGSEQFF
TRBJ1-1	.	TRBV7-9	.	TGTGCCAGCAAGGACGGTGTAAACACTGAAGCTTTCTTT	CASKDGVNTEAFF
TRBJ1-1	.	TRBV27	.	TGTGCCAGCAGTTTATCATTTGAGTATGAAGCTTTCTTT	CASSLSFEYEAFF
TRBJ2-7	.	TRBV27	.	TGTGCCAGCAGTTCCGCCTTCGAGCAGTACTTC	CASSSAFEQYF
TRBJ2-7	.	TRBV11-2	.	TGTGCCAGCAGCTTAGACAGCTACGAGCAGTACTTC	CASSLDSYEQYF
TRBJ2-7	.	TRBV29-1	TRBD1	TGCAGCGTTGTTGGACAGGGGGCGACCTACGAGCAGTACTTC	CSVVGQGATYEQYF
TRBJ2-7	.	TRBV5-1	TRBD1	TGCGCCAGCAGCCCGGCCCTAAGGGGGCAATACGAGCAGTACTTC	CASSPALRGQYEQYF
TRBJ2-1	.	TRBV7-9	TRBD1	TGTGCCAGCAGCTTAGGGGACAGGGTACGAGACAATGAGCAGTTCTTC	CASSLGDRVRDNEQFF